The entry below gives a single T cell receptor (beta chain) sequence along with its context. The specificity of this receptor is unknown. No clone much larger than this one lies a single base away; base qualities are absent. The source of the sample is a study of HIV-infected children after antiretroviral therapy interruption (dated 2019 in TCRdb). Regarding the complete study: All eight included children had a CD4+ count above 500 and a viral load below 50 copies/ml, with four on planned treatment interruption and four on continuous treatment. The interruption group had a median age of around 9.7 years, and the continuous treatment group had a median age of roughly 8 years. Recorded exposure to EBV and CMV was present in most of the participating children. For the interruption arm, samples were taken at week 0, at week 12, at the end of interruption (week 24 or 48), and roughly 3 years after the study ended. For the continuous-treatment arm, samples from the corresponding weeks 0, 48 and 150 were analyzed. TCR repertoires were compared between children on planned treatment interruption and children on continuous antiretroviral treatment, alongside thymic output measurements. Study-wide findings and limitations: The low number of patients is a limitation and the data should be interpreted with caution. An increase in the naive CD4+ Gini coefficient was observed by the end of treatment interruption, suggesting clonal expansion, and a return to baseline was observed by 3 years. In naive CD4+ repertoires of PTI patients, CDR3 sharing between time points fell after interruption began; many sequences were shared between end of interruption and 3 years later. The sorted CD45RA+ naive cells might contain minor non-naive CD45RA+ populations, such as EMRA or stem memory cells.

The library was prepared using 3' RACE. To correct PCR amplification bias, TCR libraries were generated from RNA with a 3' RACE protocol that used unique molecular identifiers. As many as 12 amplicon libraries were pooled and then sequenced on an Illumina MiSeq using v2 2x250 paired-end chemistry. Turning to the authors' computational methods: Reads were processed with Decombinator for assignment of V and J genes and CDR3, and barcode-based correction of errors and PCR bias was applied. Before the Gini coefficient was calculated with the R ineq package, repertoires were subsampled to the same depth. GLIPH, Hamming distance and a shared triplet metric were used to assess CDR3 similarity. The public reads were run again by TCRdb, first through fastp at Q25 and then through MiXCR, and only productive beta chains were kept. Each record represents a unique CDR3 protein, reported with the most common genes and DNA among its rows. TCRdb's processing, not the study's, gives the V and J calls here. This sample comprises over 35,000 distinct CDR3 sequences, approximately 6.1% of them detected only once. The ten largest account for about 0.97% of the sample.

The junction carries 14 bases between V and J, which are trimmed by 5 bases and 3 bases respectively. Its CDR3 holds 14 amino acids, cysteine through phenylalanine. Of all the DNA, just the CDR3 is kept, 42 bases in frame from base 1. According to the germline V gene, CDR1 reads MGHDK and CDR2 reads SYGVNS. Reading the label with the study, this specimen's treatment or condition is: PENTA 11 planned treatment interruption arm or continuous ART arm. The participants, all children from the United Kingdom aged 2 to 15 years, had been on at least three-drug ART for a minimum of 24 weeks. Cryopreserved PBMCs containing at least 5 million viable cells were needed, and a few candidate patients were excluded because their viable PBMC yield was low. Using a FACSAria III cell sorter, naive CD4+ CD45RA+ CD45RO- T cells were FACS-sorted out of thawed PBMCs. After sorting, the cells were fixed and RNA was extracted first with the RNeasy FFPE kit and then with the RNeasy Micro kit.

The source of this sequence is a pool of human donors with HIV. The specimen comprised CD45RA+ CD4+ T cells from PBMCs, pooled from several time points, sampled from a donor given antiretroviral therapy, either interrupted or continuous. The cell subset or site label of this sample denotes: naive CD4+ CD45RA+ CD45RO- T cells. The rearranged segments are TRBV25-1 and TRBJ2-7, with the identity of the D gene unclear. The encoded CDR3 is CASSPGSLSYEQYF. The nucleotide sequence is TGTGCCAGCAGTCCGGGCAGTCTTAGCTACGAGCAGTACTTC.